The 32 T cell receptor beta chains in this list originate from one sample, sequenced in a study of blood T cell repertoires in COVID-19. Repertoires were generated with immunoSEQ multiplex PCR, while TCRdb's copy carries only in-frame clones and drops some. Of around 270,000 clones listed, approximately 85% were seen once; the top ten hold about 4.3%. The material sequenced was PBMCs or T cells enriched from blood (not recorded which). The receptors here all came from a woman aged 25-40 years who had recovered from COVID-19.

The chain carries TRBV19 and TRBJ1-1, with 9 positions matching TRBD1. Per germline, CDR1 LNHDA and CDR2 SQIVND (reference sequence). This CDR3 spans 15 amino acids. Trimming removed 5 bases from V and 6 bases from J; junction bases left unmatched: 10. The CDR3 coding sequence is TGTGCCAGTAGTTCCGGGGACAGGGTAGTTGCTGAAGCTTTCTTT. It translates to CASSSGDRVVAEAFF.

V usage is TRBV12-5 and J usage is TRBJ2-1; 10 positions match TRBD2. Germline V gene lookup returns CDR1 LGHNT and CDR2 FRNRAP. J gave up 5 bases and V 7 bases, and 26 bases lay outside the gene matches. The CDR3 extends over 21 amino acids. As DNA, the CDR3 is TGTGCTAGTGCGTCTCCCGTTCTGGGGCTAGCGGGAGTGGGGGGGCACAATGAGCAGTTCTTC. This translates into CASASPVLGLAGVGGHNEQFF.

The V call is TRBV15, the J call TRBJ1-2; D not resolved. The germline gives CDR1 LNHNV, CDR2 YYDKDF (reference sequence). Trimming took 3 bases from V and 14 from J, leaving 16 bases between them. This CDR3 is 12 amino acids long. The CDR3 DNA reads as TGTGCCACCAGCAGTCACCGTACGACTCGGACCTTC. It encodes CATSSHRTTRTF.

The chain has TRBV27 and TRBJ2-5; tentative D call: TRBD1 (6 bases). V was cut by 2 bases and J by 5 bases, with 18 bases left in between. Germline V CDR1 and CDR2: MNHEY, SMNVEV (reference sequence). The CDR3 runs to 16 residues. CDR3 in DNA: TGTGCCAGCAGTTTAGGGCTTTGGGGGCAGGGGGAGACCCAGTACTTC. Translation gives CASSLGLWGQGETQYF.

This clone appeared many times. The CDR3 sequence: CASSLGLGQSYNEQFF. The CDR3 DNA is TGTGCCAGCAGCTTAGGATTGGGACAGAGTTACAATGAGCAGTTCTTC. V gene TRBV5-4 combines with J gene TRBJ2-1, with 7 bases aligning to TRBD1. CDR3 length: 16 amino acids. V was clipped by 2 bases and J by 4 bases; unmatched bases: 9. The germline gives CDR1 SGHNT, CDR2 YYREEE (reference sequence). Full variable domain (missing parts from reference TRBV5-4 and TRBJ2-1): ETGVTQSPTHLIKTRGQQVTLRCSSQSGHNTVSWYQQALGQGPQFIFQYYREEENGRGNFPPRFSGLQFPNYSSELNVNALELDDSALYLCASSLGLGQSYNEQFFGPGTRLTVL.

The gene calls are TRBV4-2 and TRBJ2-3; TRBD2 matches at 11 bases. J lost 2 bases, V lost 6 bases, and 7 bases had no gene match. CDR1 is LGHNA and CDR2 is YNFKEQ in the germline V gene. CDR3 length: 16 amino acids. The CDR3 nucleotides read TGTGCCAGCAGAGACACTAGCGGGGGCCACACAGATACGCAGTATTTT. The encoded protein is CASRDTSGGHTDTQYF.

The count of this clone is one. The chain links TRBV10-1 to TRBJ1-2; a possible D gene is TRBD1 (5 bases). The CDR3 spans 13 residues. Trimming shortened V by 3 bases and J by 0 bases, and 5 bases separated the two germline ends. Germline values: CDR1 WNHNN, CDR2 SYGVQD (reference sequence). The CDR3: CASSEQANYGYTF. The CDR3 DNA reads as TGCGCCAGCAGTGAACAGGCTAACTATGGCTACACCTTC.

The J gene is TRBJ2-1, the V gene TRBV5-1; 9 nucleotides line up with TRBD2. Trimming cost V 2 bases and J 7 bases; bases outside gene matches: 7. Germline values: CDR1 SGHRS, CDR2 YFSETQ. The CDR3 sequence is 15 residues long. CDR3 DNA: TGCGCCAGCAGCTTCGAAGCGGGAGGAAAGAATGAGCAGTTCTTC. Translation gives CASSFEAGGKNEQFF.

The genes are TRBV2 and TRBJ2-6; TRBD1 is a possible D gene (5 bases). The CDR3 has 20 amino acids. Germline V gene lookup returns CDR1 SNHLY and CDR2 FYNNEI. Trimming pared 4 bases from V and 0 bases from J, leaving 22 bases between. CDR3 DNA: TGTGCCAGCAGTGGAAGGGGCAGTAAGACGACCACCTCTGGGGCCAACGTCCTGACTTTC. Translating gives CASSGRGSKTTTSGANVLTF.

The chain is built from TRBV11-2 and TRBJ2-6, with no clear D. Germline V gives CDR1 SGHAT, CDR2 FQNNGV. V gave up 1 base and J gave up 1 base, with 14 bases separating them. The CDR3 contains 18 residues. Here the CDR3 reads CASSLAPGSFSGANVLTF. The CDR3 DNA sequence: TGTGCCAGCAGCTTAGCCCCAGGCTCCTTTTCTGGGGCCAACGTCCTGACTTTC.

The V gene is TRBV6-1, the J gene TRBJ1-4; a possible D gene is TRBD1 (6 bases). The V end lost 1 base, the J end lost 4 bases, and 10 bases lay between the germline ends. This CDR3 is 15 amino acids long. CDR1 is MNHNS, CDR2 SASEGT, per germline. DNA for the CDR3: TGTGCCAGCAGTGAAGGCGGGGGCCGTAATGAAAAACTGTTTTTT. Protein sequence: CASSEGGGRNEKLFF.

The chain uses TRBV7-9 and TRBJ1-1; D gene uncertain. Germline loops: CDR1 SEHNR, CDR2 FQNEAQ (reference sequence). Trimming took 2 bases from V and 1 from J, leaving 8 bases between them. The CDR3 has 14 residues. The CDR3 here is CASSLYNRNTEAFF. CDR3 nucleotides: TGTGCCAGCAGCTTATATAACAGGAACACTGAAGCTTTCTTT.

The chain is built from TRBV28 and TRBJ1-2; D is unclear. CDR3 size: 14 residues. CDR1 is MDHEN, CDR2 SYDVKM, per germline. Trimming took 10 bases from V and 8 from J, leaving 23 bases between them. The CDR3 region has the DNA TGTGCCACGGCGCCGGCTCTCAGGACTTGGGGCTACACCTTC. Encoded protein: CATAPALRTWGYTF.

The CDR3 sequence: CASSIGRGYRSSGANVLTF. The CDR3 bases are TGTGCCAGCAGCATTGGCCGGGGGTACCGGAGCTCTGGGGCCAACGTCCTGACTTTC. This rearrangement joins TRBV28 to TRBJ2-6; a possible D gene is TRBD2 (6 bases). This CDR3 region has 19 residues. Trimming stripped 6 bases from V and 0 bases from J, with 21 bases between. Per the germline V gene, CDR1 is MDHEN and CDR2 is SYDVKM. Filled out from reference TRBV28 and TRBJ2-6, the complete variable domain reads DVKVTQSSRYLVKRTGEKVFLECVQDMDHENMFWYRQDPGLGLRLIYFSYDVKMKEKGDIPEGYSVSREKKERFSLILESASTNQTSMYLCASSIGRGYRSSGANVLTFGAGSRLTVL.

This clone was seen only once. The chain couples TRBV19 to TRBJ2-3, with 13 bases aligning to TRBD2. Germline CDR1 LNHDA, CDR2 SQIVND (reference sequence). CDR3 length equals 16 residues. The junction had 4 bases not matched to a gene; V was cut back by 2 bases and J by 5 bases. The CDR3: CASSIRTSGGGDTQYF. The CDR3 nucleotides read TGTGCCAGTAGTATAAGGACTAGCGGGGGAGGAGATACGCAGTATTTT.

The V and J genes are TRBV10-2 and TRBJ1-1, with D maybe TRBD1 (6 bases). Germline V gene lookup returns CDR1 WSHSY and CDR2 SAAADI. The length of the CDR3 is 13 residues. V was cut by 7 bases and J by 5 bases, with 14 bases left in between. The DNA for the CDR3 is TGCGCCAGCACGGAAACCAGGGGTACTGAAGCTTTCTTT. Translating it yields CASTETRGTEAFF.

This chain uses TRBV4-1 with TRBJ1-1; 11 nucleotides agree with TRBD1. V lost 4 bases, J lost 4 bases, and 5 bases stayed unmatched. CDR3 size: 15 residues. Germline CDR1 reads MGHRA; CDR2 reads YSYEKL. The CDR3 region has the DNA TGCGCCAGCAGCCGAACCGGGACAGGGGGCACTGAAGCTTTCTTT. This translates into CASSRTGTGGTEAFF.

The CDR3, as DNA: TGTGCCAGCAGTCTCGGTTTGAACACTGAAGCTTTCTTT. It yields the protein CASSLGLNTEAFF. The J gene is TRBJ1-1, the V gene TRBV2; no reliable D call. Trimming cost V 5 bases and J 0 bases, with 7 bases left between them. CDR1 is SNHLY, CDR2 FYNNEI, per germline. The CDR3 length is 13 residues.

The chain employs TRBV11-1 and TRBJ1-6; TRBD1 matches 10 bases. The CDR3 is 15 amino acids. With V trimmed by 5 bases and J by 9 bases, 7 bases remained unmatched. From germline, CDR1 is SGHAT and CDR2 FQDESV (reference sequence). CDR3 in DNA: TGTGCCAGCAGCCCCCGTAGGACAGGGGGTTCACCCCTCCACTTT. It encodes CASSPRRTGGSPLHF.

This chain's CDR3 is CASSQGITGELFF. The CDR3 DNA reads TGTGCCAGCAGCCAAGGTATCACCGGGGAGCTGTTTTTT. The rearrangement uses TRBV3-1 (or the pseudogene TRBV3-2) and TRBJ2-2, with no clear D. V was shortened by 1 base and J by 4 bases, with 4 bases between the two germline ends. The CDR3 is 13 amino acids. Germline loops: CDR1 LGHDT, CDR2 YNNKEL (reference sequence).

A few counts support this clone. V usage is TRBV29-1 and J usage is TRBJ1-1; TRBD1 might be the D (5 bases). The CDR3 extends over 11 amino acids. With 7 bases removed from V and 6 bases from J, the gap between germline ends came to 12 bases. The germline CDR1 and CDR2 sequences are SQVTM and ANQGSEA. The DNA for the CDR3 is TGCAGCGCCCGGGGGACCGCTGAAGCTTTCTTT. Its translation: CSARGTAEAFF.

The V call is TRBV15, the J call TRBJ1-5, with TRBD1 matching over 8 bases. The germline gives CDR1 LNHNV, CDR2 YYDKDF (reference sequence). The CDR3 is made up of 14 amino acids. The V segment lost 4 bases and the J segment 7 bases; nucleotides outside the gene matches: 6. Here the CDR3 reads CATSTDRVGQPQHF. CDR3 DNA: TGTGCCACCAGCACGGACAGGGTGGGACAGCCCCAGCATTTT. The full variable domain, rest sourced from reference TRBV15 and TRBJ1-5, is DAMVIQNPRYQVTQFGKPVTLSCSQTLNHNVMYWYQQKSSQAPKLLFHYYDKDFNNEADTPDNFQSRRPNTSFCFLDIRSPGLGDTAMYLCATSTDRVGQPQHFGDGTRLSIL.

The rearrangement uses TRBV28 and TRBJ2-2, with D possibly being TRBD1 (5 bases). Germline V gene sequence: CDR1 MDHEN, CDR2 SYDVKM. The CDR3 totals 17 residues. V was trimmed by 2 bases and J by 4 bases, leaving 17 bases between them. The CDR3 spells CASSLITAGLGTGELFF. The CDR3 DNA is TGTGCCAGCAGTTTAATTACGGCAGGGTTGGGCACCGGGGAGCTGTTTTTT.

V is TRBV28 and J is TRBJ1-1; D not certain. Trimming removed 8 bases at V and 3 bases at J, with 13 bases between. This CDR3 is 13 amino acids long. CDR1 is MDHEN, CDR2 SYDVKM, per germline. Here the CDR3 reads CASSTEPHTEAFF. In DNA form, the CDR3 reads TGTGCCAGCTCGACGGAGCCCCACACTGAAGCTTTCTTT.

This chain joins TRBV4-1 and TRBJ1-4, with D perhaps TRBD1 (6 bases). The V gene's germline CDR1 is MGHRA and CDR2 YSYEKL. V gave up 4 bases and J gave up 8 bases, with 14 bases separating them. This CDR3 spans 14 amino acids. The CDR3 loop reads CASSLTGTFEKLFF. The CDR3, as DNA: TGCGCCAGCAGCCTGACAGGAACATTCGAAAAACTGTTTTTT.

This clone occurred once. The genes are TRBV4-1 and TRBJ2-1; D is unresolved. Germline V gene data show CDR1 as MGHRA and CDR2 as YSYEKL. This CDR3 has 13 amino acids. Trimming stripped 0 bases from V and 9 bases from J, with 9 bases between. The CDR3 region is CASSQDSDGEQFF. The CDR3 bases are TGCGCCAGCAGCCAAGATAGTGATGGTGAGCAGTTCTTC.

In this sample, this clone turned up once. This sequence joins TRBV24-1 and TRBJ2-1, with D maybe TRBD1 (6 bases). The CDR3 spans 17 residues. Trimming left V 4 bases short and J 6 bases short, with 21 bases between. Germline CDR1 KGHDR, CDR2 SFDVKD. This CDR3 is CATSERKDRLTVNEQFF. The CDR3 coding sequence is TGTGCCACCAGTGAACGGAAAGACAGGCTAACAGTCAATGAGCAGTTCTTC.

The chain recombines TRBV6-5 with TRBJ1-2; 9 bases are shared with TRBD1. In germline, CDR1 is MNHEY, CDR2 SVGAGI. The J segment lost 4 bases and the V segment lost 4 bases, leaving 7 bases of the junction unmatched. CDR3 length equals 15 residues. The CDR3: CASSFPQGASYGYTF. In DNA form, the CDR3 reads TGTGCCAGCAGTTTCCCACAGGGGGCTAGCTATGGCTACACCTTC.

This clone was counted only a few times. V usage is TRBV10-3 and J usage is TRBJ1-6; 7 positions match TRBD1. Germline CDR1 ENHRY, CDR2 SYGVKD. After removal of 6 bases from V and 5 bases from J, the junction contained 4 bases not matched to a gene. This CDR3 comprises 14 residues. CDR3 protein: CAIRDRSNNSPLHF. The DNA for the CDR3 is TGTGCCATCAGGGACAGGTCCAATAATTCACCCCTCCACTTT.

The chain joins TRBV7-6 to TRBJ2-1, with a tentative D call TRBD2 (6 bases). This CDR3 is built from 15 residues. The germline V gene encodes CDR1 SGHVS and CDR2 FNYEAQ. V lost 4 bases and J lost 5, with 15 bases in between. The CDR3 reads CASSSGAVSDNEQFF. The DNA of the CDR3 is TGTGCCAGCAGCTCGGGAGCAGTCTCTGACAATGAGCAGTTCTTC.

The chain carries TRBV11-2 and TRBJ2-5; weak D call: TRBD2 (6 bases). The CDR3 is 16 amino acids. The ends were cut back, 1 base at V and 5 bases at J, with 17 bases in the middle. Germline assignment: CDR1 SGHAT and CDR2 FQNNGV. The CDR3 reads CASSLVGGISRETQYF. The CDR3 region has the DNA TGTGCCAGCAGCTTAGTCGGCGGGATCTCTCGGGAGACCCAGTACTTC.

The J gene is TRBJ1-2, the V gene TRBV11-2; D may be TRBD1 (6 bases). V lost 3 bases, J lost 5 bases, and 10 bases lay in between. CDR3 size: 13 residues. Germline V lookup: CDR1 SGHAT, CDR2 FQNNGV. CDR3 in amino acids: CASSFSGDYGYTF. For the CDR3, the DNA is TGTGCCAGCAGCTTTTCAGGGGATTATGGCTACACCTTC.